Reported below is one TCR beta chain. Many counts were recorded for this clonotype. Its antigen specificity is not known. Base qualities were left out, and no much larger clone turns up one base away. This entry comes from a study of T cells in Graves' hyperthyroidism and ophthalmopathy (dated by TCRdb to about 2019). About the investigation overall: Peripheral blood samples were taken at the time of initial diagnosis, prior to any treatment. The 95 to 100 discovery patients were randomly divided into training and test sets at a 7:3 ratio. TCR Vbeta CDR3 sequencing of approximately 140 peripheral blood samples (about 45 ophthalmopathy, 75 to 85 hyperthyroidism and roughly 17 progressor patients) is reported in the paper. Following sampling, methimazole starting at 30 mg daily was given to hyperthyroidism patients, and high-dose intravenous methylprednisolone was given to ophthalmopathy patients. In addition, the study compared T-cell repertoires in thyroid tissue and in blood from a handful of Graves' hyperthyroidism patients. An independent validation cohort of around 19 hyperthyroidism patients and some 15 patients who later progressed to ophthalmopathy tested prospective prediction of ophthalmopathy. To identify distinguishing TCR V-J signatures, a discovery cohort of about a hundred patients was used, comprising fewer than 45 with Graves' ophthalmopathy and about 59 with stable Graves' hyperthyroidism.

Cut back by 0 bases and 5 bases, the V and J ends lie 4 bases apart. CDR1 is given as MNHNS and CDR2 as SASEGT, both from the germline V gene. Inclusive of the bounding cysteine and phenylalanine, the CDR3 is 12 residues long. Left in the record is the CDR3 DNA by itself, 36 bases read in frame from the first base. Overall results and qualifications from the work: In validation, progression to ophthalmopathy was predicted by the model with 70.59% sensitivity and just over 72% specificity, a median of around 5.9 months before onset. Most expanded thyroid clonotypes (frequency above 0.001) were also detected in blood, a finding suggesting that blood repertoires may reflect thyroid immune responses. Sample size was not statistically predetermined, and investigators were not blinded to group allocation. A 13 V-J signature model separated ophthalmopathy from stable hyperthyroidism, with around 91% sensitivity and 81% to 82% specificity in cross-validation and 80%/75% in testing.

Stable Graves' hyperthyroidism was defined as the absence of progression to ophthalmopathy over 18 months of follow-up. Hyperthyroidism patients were aged 18 to 65 years and newly diagnosed, with disease duration of less than 2 months. The study excluded patients with uncontrolled infections, other autoimmune diseases, pregnancy or lactation. Clinical symptoms, serum thyroxine and TRAb, thyroid ultrasound, and orbital computed tomography formed the basis for the diagnoses. Ficoll-Paque density gradient centrifugation was used to isolate PBMCs from approximately 10 ml of fresh peripheral blood. Total RNA was extracted using Trizol reagent, and RNA quality was assessed on an Agilent 2100 Bioanalyzer. The TCR beta CDR3 regions were amplified from RNA transcripts. For the first round of RT-PCR on the TCR CDR3, the HTBI primer set was used together with the Qiagen OneStep RT-PCR kit. Libraries were constructed in a second round of multiplex PCR, after which size selection and purification were performed. Sequencing of the libraries was done on an Illumina HiSeq2000 using paired-end 100 bp reads. The published analysis was carried out like this. SOAPnuke was used to process the raw data, removing reads that contained adapters or uncalled bases, had a mean Phred below 15, or lacked an exact match to the constant primer or identifier. COPE v1.2.5 was used to merge the high-quality paired reads, and each unique nucleotide sequence was defined as a clonotype. MiTCR v1.1 was used to align clonotypes to the IMGT TRBV, TRBD and TRBJ reference segments. The analysis was restricted to V-J combinations with a frequency above 0.0001, which together covered about 99% of the repertoires. A TCS score was defined as the ratio between F50 (clonal expansion) and ExV (chaos), using BLOSUM62-based TCRdist between CDR3 peptides within each V-J. Welch's t-statistics and random forest reduced approximately 520 V-J features to 10 to 15, which were used in a naive Bayes classifier (R e1071). TCRdb reran the public reads through fastp at Q25 and MiXCR, keeping productive beta chains. Each CDR3 protein appears once, grouped with its most common genes and DNA. TCRdb assigned the V and J calls; the authors' analysis was not used. Across this sample there are around 580,000 distinct CDR3 sequences, with approximately 15% seen only once. The ten largest account for around 19% of the sample.

The chain couples TRBV6-1 to TRBJ1-1; the D gene is not confidently resolved. The sequencing input was blood. This sequence originates from a woman in her late teens or twenties with Graves' hyperthyroidism. DNA sequence: TGTGCCAGCAGTGAAGCCGTTACTGAAGCTTTCTTT. It encodes CASSEAVTEAFF.